This T cell receptor beta chain was identified during a study of technical replicates of blood from a handful of donors. Here immunoSEQ multiplex PCR was the method, and the copy in TCRdb shows in-frame clones only, minus some. Of 60,000 to 90,000 clones listed, less than 97% are singletons. This CDR3 contains 16 residues. Germline-derived CDR1 and CDR2 are SNHLY and FYNNEI. The V gene lost 5 bases and the J gene lost 0 bases, with 14 bases spanning the gap. In its sample, this clone was seen once. This rearrangement joins TRBV2 to TRBJ2-4; possibly TRBD1 for D (6 bases). The sample taken for sequencing was T cells isolated from PBMCs. This sequence was found in a human donor in good health. The CDR3 reads CASSHTGPLAKNIQYF. In DNA, the CDR3 is TGTGCCAGCAGTCACACAGGGCCCCTAGCCAAAAACATTCAGTACTTC.